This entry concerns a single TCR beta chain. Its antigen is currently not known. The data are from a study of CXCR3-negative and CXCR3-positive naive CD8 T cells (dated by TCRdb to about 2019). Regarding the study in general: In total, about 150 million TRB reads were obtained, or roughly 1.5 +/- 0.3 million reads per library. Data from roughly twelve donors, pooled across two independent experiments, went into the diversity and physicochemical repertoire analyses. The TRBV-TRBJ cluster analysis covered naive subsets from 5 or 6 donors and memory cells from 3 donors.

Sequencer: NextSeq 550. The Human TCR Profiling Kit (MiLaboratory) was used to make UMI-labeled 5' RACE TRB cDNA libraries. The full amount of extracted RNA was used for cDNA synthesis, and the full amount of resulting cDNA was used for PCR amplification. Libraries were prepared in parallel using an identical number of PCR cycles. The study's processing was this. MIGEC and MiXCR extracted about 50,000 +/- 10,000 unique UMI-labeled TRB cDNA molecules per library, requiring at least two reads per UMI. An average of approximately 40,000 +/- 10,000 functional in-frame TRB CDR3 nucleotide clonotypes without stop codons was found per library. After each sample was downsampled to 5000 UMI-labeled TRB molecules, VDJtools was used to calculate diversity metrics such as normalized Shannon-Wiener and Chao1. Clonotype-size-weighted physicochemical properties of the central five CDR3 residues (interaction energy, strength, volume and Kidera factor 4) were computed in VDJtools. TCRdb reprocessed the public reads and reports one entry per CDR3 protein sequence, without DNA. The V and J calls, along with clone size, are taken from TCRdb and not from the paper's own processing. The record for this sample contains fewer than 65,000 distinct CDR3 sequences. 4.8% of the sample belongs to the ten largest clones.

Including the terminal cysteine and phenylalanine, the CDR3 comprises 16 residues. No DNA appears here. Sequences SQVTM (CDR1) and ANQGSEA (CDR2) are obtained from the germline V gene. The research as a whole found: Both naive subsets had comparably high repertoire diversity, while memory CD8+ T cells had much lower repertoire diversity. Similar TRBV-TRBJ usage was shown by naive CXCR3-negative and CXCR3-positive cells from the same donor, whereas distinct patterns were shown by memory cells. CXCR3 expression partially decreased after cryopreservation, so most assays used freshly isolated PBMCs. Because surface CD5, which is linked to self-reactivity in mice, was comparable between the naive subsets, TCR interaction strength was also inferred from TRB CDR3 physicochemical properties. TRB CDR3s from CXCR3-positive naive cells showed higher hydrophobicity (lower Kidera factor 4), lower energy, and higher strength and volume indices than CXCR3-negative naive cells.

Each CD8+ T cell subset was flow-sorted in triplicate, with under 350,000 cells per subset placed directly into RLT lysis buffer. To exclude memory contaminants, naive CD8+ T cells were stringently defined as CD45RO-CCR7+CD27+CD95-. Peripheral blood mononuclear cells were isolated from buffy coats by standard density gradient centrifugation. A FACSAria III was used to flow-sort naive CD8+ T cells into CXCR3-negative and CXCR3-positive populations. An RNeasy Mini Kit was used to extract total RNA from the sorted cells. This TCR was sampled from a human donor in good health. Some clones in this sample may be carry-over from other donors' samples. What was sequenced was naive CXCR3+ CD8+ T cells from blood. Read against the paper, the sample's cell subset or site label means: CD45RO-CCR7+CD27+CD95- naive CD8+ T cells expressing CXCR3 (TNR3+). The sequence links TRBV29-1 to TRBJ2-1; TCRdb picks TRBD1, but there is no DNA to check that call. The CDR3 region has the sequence CSVEDPPGGPSNEQFF.